This T cell receptor (beta chain) was found in a study of CD8 T cells in Susac syndrome. Random hexamers were used to reverse transcribe an amount of about 0.45 to 1 ug RNA. By means of immunoSEQ multiplex PCR, TCR beta CDR3 spanning 54 Vbeta and 13 Jbeta underwent amplification. TCRdb analysed the immunoSEQ multiplex PCR reads with MiXCR anew, one entry per CDR3 protein. Of about 430,000 distinct CDR3 sequences listed, approximately 85% were seen once; the top ten hold more than 0.09%. CD8+ and CD4+ blood T cells underwent TCR beta sequencing. Control patients had untreated stable or active relapsing-remitting multiple sclerosis by revised McDonald criteria. FACS enriched CD8+ TEMRA cells, while bulk CD8+ and CD4+ were negatively isolated. Source material: CD8+ T cells from PBMCs. This sequence originates from a human donor with multiple sclerosis.

In DNA form, the CDR3 reads TGTGCCAGCCTAACAACCTTTGGGGGGGCCTACGAGCAGTACTTC. Translated: CASLTTFGGAYEQYF. The gene calls are TRBV27 and TRBJ2-7, with 7 nucleotides matching TRBD2. The J segment lost 2 bases and the V segment lost 8 bases, leaving 12 bases of the junction unmatched. The CDR3 consists of 15 residues. From germline, CDR1 is MNHEY and CDR2 SMNVEV (reference sequence).